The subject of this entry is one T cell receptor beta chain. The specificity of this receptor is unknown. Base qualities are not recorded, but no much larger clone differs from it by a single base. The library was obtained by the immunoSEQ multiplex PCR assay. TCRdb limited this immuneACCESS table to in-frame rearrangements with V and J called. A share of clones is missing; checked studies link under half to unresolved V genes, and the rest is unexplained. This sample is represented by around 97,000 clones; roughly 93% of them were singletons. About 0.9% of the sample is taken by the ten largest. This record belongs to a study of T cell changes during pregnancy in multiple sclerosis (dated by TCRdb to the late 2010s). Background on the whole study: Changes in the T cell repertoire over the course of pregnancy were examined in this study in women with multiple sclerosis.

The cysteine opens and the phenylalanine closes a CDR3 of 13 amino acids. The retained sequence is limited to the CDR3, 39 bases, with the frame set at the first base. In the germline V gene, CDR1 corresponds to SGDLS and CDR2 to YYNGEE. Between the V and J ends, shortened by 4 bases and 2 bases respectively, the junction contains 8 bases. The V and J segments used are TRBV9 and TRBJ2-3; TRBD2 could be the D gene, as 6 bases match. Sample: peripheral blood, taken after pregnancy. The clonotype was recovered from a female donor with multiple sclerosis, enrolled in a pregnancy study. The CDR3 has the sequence CASSQRATDTQYF. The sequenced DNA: TGTGCCAGCAGCCAGCGGGCCACAGATACGCAGTATTTT.